Listed below are T cell receptor beta chains from one sample, sequenced in a study of shared clonotypes between healthy human individuals. Clones were read by immunoSEQ multiplex PCR, and TCRdb kept only the in-frame ones, dropping some. The sample shows more than 2 million clones, 90% to 97% of them seen only once. What was sequenced was naive CD4+ T cells sorted from blood. The receptor set was obtained from a man aged 18 to 30 in good health. CDR3s include the opening cysteine and the closing phenylalanine or tryptophan. D genes are given only for firm matches. The size of a clone is reported for some rows only, either as once, few or many, or as a class for expanded clones.

NA	TRBV10-3	NA	TRBJ1-5	TGTGCCATCAGCCCTGGTGGGGGCAATCAGCCCCAGCATTTT	CAISPGGGNQPQHF
NA	TRBV14	NA	TRBJ2-2	TGTGCCAGCAGCCAGCAGGCCGGGGAGCTGTTTTTT	CASSQQAGELFF
NA	TRBV5-1	TRBD2	TRBJ2-3	TGCGCCAGCAGCTCTTGGACTAGCGGGGATTTCACAGATACGCAGTATTTT	CASSSWTSGDFTDTQYF
NA	TRBV6-1	NA	TRBJ1-6	TGTGCCAGCAGTGAGGGGCGGAACCTCTTGTCCCTCCACTTT	CASSEGRNLLSLHF
NA	TRBV4-3	NA	TRBJ2-6	TGCGCCAGCAGCCGTCTCACAAGGACTGGGGCCAACGTCCTGACTTTC	CASSRLTRTGANVLTF
once	TRBV28	TRBD1	TRBJ2-2	TGTGCCAGCAGTTTTAGGGCAGCCTGGGCAGGGGGCGGGGAGCTGTTTTTT	CASSFRAAWAGGGELFF
once	TRBV6-4	NA	TRBJ2-2	TGTGCCAGCAGCTCTTCCCGGAACACCGGGGAGCTGTTTTTT	CASSSSRNTGELFF
NA	TRBV2	NA	TRBJ1-1	TGTGCCAGCATCCCCGAACGGACAGTAAACACTGAAGCTTTCTTT	CASIPERTVNTEAFF
NA	TRBV5-4	NA	TRBJ2-3	TGTGCCAGCAGCTTGGAGGCAGGACCCACAGATACGCAGTATTTT	CASSLEAGPTDTQYF
NA	TRBV11-2	NA	TRBJ1-6	TGTGCCAGCAGCTTCCGGTCGGGGTTTAATTCACCCCTCCACTTT	CASSFRSGFNSPLHF
NA	TRBV19	TRBD1	TRBJ2-7	TGTGCCAGTAGTCCCCGGACAGGGGGTAATGGCGAGCAGTACTTC	CASSPRTGGNGEQYF
NA	TRBV2	NA	TRBJ2-6	TGTGCCAGCAGGCTAGGGCGGTCTGGGGCCAACGTCCTGACTTTC	CASRLGRSGANVLTF
NA	TRBV5-5	NA	TRBJ2-7	TGTGCCAGCGCCCGGAGAAGCTCCTACGAGCAGTACTTC	CASARRSSYEQYF
NA	TRBV7-2	NA	TRBJ1-1	TGTGCCAGCAGTTTAGAGCCCGACGGGTTTACTGAAGCTTTCTTT	CASSLEPDGFTEAFF